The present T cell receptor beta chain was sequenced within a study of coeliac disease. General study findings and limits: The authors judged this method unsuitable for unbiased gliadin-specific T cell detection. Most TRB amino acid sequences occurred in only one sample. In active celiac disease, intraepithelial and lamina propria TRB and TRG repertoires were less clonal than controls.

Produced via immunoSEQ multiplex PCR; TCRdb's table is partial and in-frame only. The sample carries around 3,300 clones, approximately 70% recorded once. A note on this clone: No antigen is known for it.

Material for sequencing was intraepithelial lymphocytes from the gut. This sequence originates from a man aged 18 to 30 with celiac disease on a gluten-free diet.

The CDR3 bases are TGTGCCAGCAGCTTAGCGGACACTGAGAACTACAATGAGCAGTTCTTC. It encodes CASSLADTENYNEQFF. V gene TRBV7-9 combines with J gene TRBJ2-1; D may be TRBD1 (5 bases). CDR3 length: 16 residues. Trimming took 0 bases from V and 3 from J, leaving 12 bases between them. Germline-derived CDR1 and CDR2 are SEHNR and FQNEAQ (reference sequence).